The present entry profiles one T cell receptor (beta chain) with its context. The data derive from a study of blood T cell repertoires in COVID-19. Study in general: Collection of acute and convalescent COVID-19 samples took place in the United States, Italy and Spain. Sample material is recorded as cDNA or gDNA derived from T cells, B-cell-depleted T cells, or PBMCs.

This CDR3 is 15 amino acids long. V gave up 5 bases and J gave up 4 bases, with 15 bases separating them. Germline CDR1 is MNHEY and CDR2 is SVGAGI. Per the original data handling: By means of reference gene primer amplification, nucleated cell counts were estimated. Assay used: immunoSEQ multiplex PCR; TCRdb lists only in-frame clones, some missing. V and J calls and clone size are copied from that table; D and trimming were computed from the DNA. The sample lists about 260,000 clones, 75% to 90% occurring once. The J gene is TRBJ1-3, the V gene TRBV6-5; D is perhaps TRBD1 (5 bases). The sequenced material came from peripheral blood. The source is a woman in her thirties or forties with acute or convalescent COVID-19. CDR3 bases: TGTGCCAGCAGTACCATGGGGGGATCCGGAAACACCATATATTTT. It is translated as CASSTMGGSGNTIYF.